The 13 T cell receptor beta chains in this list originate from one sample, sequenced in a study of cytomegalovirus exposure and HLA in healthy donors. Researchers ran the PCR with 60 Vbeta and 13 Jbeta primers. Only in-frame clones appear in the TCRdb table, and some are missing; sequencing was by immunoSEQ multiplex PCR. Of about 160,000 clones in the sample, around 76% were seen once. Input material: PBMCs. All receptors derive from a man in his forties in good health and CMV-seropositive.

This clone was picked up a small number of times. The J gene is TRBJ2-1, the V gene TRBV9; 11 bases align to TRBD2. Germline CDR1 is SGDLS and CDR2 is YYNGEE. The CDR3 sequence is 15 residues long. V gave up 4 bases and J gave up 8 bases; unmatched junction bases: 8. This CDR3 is CASSQSSGGADEQFF. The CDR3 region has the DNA TGTGCCAGCAGCCAGAGTAGCGGGGGGGCCGATGAGCAGTTCTTC.

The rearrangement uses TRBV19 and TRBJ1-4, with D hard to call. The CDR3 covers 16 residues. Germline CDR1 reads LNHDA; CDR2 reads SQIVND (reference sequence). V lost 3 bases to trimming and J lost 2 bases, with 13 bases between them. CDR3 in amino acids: CASSIGSSLTNEKLFF. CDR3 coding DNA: TGTGCCAGTAGTATCGGTAGCTCCTTGACTAATGAAAAACTGTTTTTT.

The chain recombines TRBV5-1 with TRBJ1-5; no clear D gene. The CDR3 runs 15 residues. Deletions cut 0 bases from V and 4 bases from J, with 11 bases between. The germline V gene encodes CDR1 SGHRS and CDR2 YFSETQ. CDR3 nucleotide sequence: TGCGCCAGCAGCTTGGGTCTGACTTCGAATCAGCCCCAGCATTTT. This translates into CASSLGLTSNQPQHF. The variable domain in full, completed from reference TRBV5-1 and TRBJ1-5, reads KAGVTQTPRYLIKTRGQQVTLSCSPISGHRSVSWYQQTPGQGLQFLFEYFSETQRNKGNFPGRFSGRQFSNSRSEMNVSTLELGDSALYLCASSLGLTSNQPQHFGDGTRLSIL.

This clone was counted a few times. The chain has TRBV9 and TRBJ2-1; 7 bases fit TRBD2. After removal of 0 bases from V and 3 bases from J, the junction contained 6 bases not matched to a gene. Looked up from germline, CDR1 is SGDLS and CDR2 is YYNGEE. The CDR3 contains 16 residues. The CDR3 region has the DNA TGTGCCAGCAGCGTAGGGGCGGGGGACGGCTACAATGAGCAGTTCTTC. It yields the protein CASSVGAGDGYNEQFF.

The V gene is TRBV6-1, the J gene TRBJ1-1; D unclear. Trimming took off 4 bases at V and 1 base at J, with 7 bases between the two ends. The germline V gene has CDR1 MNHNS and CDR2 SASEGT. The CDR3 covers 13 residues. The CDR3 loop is CASSARRNTEAFF. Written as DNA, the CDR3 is TGTGCCAGCAGTGCCCGTCGGAACACTGAAGCTTTCTTT.

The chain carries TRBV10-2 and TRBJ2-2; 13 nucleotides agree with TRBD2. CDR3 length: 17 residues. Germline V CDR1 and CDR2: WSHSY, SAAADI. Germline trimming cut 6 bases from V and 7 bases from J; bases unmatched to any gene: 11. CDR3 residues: CASSPLLAGGPFGELFF. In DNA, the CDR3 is TGCGCCAGCAGCCCCTTACTAGCGGGGGGGCCTTTCGGGGAGCTGTTTTTT.

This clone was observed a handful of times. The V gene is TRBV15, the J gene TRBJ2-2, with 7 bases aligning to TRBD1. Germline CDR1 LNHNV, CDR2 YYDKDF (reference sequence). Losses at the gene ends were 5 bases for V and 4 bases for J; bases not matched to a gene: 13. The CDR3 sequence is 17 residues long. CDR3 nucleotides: TGTGCCACCAGCGTACTTACAGGGGAAAGGGTCACCGGGGAGCTGTTTTTT. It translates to CATSVLTGERVTGELFF.

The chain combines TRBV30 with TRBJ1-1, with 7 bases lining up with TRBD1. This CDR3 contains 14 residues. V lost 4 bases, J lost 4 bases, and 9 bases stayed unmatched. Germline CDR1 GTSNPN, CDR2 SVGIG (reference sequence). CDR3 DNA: TGTGCCTGGAAACGACAGGGTTTGGGCACTGAAGCTTTCTTT. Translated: CAWKRQGLGTEAFF.

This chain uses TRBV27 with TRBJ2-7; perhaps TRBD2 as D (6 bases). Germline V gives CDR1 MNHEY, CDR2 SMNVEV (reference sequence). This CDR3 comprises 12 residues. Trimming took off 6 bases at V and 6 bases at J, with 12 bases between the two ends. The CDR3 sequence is CASSLGGTEQYF. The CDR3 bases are TGTGCCAGCAGCCTCGGAGGGACCGAGCAGTACTTC.

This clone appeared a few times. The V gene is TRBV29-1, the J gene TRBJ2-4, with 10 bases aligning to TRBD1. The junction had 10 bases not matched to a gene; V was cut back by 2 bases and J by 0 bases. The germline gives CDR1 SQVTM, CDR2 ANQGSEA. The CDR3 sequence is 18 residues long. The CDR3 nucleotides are TGCAGCGTTGAACAAGCGACAGGGGGCAATCGAGCCAAAAACATTCAGTACTTC. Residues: CSVEQATGGNRAKNIQYF.

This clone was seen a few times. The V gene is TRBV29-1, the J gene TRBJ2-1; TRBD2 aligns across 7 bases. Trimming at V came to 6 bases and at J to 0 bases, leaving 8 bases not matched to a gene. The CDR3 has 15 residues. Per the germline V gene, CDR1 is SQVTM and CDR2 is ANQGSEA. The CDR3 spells CSVAGEMSSYNEQFF. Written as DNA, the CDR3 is TGCAGCGTGGCGGGGGAAATGAGCTCCTACAATGAGCAGTTCTTC.

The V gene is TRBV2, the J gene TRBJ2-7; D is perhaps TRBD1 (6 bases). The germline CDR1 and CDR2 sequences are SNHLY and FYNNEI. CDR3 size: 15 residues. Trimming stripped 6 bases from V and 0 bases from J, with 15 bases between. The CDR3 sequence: CASRGQIRRSYEQYF. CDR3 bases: TGTGCCAGCAGAGGACAGATTAGGCGCTCCTACGAGCAGTACTTC.

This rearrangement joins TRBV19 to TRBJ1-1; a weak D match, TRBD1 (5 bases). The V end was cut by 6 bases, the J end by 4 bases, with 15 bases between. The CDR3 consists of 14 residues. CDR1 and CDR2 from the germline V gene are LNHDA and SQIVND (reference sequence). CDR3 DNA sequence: TGTGCCAGTAGCCAGGGAGGGTTGGGCACTGAAGCTTTCTTT. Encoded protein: CASSQGGLGTEAFF.